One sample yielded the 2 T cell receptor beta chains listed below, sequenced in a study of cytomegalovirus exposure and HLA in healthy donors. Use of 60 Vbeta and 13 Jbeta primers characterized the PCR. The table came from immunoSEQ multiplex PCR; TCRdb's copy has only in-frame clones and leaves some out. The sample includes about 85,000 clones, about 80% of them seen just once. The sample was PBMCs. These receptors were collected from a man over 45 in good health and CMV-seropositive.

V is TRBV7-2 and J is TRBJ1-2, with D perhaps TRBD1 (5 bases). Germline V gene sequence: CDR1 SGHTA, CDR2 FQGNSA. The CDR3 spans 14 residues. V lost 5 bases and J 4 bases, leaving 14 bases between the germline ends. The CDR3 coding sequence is TGTGCCAGCAGCCCGGCTAGGGGCGGCTATGGCTACACCTTC. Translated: CASSPARGGYGYTF.

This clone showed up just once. This CDR3 is CASTLETGHTEAFF. The CDR3 DNA follows: TGTGCCAGCACCCTCGAGACAGGGCACACTGAAGCTTTCTTT. The V call is TRBV19, the J call TRBJ1-1, with TRBD1 matching over 7 bases. This CDR3 has 14 residues. J gave up 3 bases and V 9 bases, and 10 bases lay outside the gene matches. Germline CDR1 LNHDA, CDR2 SQIVND (reference sequence).